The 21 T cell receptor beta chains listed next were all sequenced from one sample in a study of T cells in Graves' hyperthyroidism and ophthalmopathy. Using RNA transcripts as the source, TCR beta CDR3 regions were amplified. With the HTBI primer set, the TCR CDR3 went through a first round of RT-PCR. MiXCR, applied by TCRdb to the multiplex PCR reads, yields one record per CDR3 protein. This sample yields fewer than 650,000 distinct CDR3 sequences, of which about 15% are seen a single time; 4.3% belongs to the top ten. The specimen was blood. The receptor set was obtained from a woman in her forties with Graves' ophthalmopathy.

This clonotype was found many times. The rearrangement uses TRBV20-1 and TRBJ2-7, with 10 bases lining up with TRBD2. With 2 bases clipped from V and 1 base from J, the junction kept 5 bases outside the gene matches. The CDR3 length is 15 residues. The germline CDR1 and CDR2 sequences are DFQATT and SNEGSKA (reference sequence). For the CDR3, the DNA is TGCAGTGCTAGAACGTTAGCGGGAGGTTCCTACGAGCAGTACTTC. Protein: CSARTLAGGSYEQYF.

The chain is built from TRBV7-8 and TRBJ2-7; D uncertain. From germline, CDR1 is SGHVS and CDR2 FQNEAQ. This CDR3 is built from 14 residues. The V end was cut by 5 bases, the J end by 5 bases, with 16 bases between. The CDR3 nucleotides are TGTGCCAGCAGCAATGGGTTGCGTAGGGACGAGCAGTACTTC. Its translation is CASSNGLRRDEQYF.

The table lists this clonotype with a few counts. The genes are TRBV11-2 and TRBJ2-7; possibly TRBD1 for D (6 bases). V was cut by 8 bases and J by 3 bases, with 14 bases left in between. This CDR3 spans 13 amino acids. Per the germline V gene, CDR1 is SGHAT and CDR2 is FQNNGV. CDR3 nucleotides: TGTGCCAGCCGAAAGGACAGTCACTACGAGCAGTACTTC. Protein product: CASRKDSHYEQYF.

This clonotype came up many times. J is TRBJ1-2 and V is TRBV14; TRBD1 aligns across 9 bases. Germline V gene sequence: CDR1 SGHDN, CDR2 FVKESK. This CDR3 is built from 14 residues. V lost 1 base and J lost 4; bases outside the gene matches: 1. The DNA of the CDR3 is TGTGCCAGCAGCCAAGTGACAGGGGGCTATGGCTACACCTTC. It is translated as CASSQVTGGYGYTF.

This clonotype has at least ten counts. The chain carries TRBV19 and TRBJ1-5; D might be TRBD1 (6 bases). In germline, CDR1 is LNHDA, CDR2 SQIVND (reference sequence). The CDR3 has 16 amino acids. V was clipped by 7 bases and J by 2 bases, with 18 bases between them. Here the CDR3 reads CASTLRGDRRNQPQHF. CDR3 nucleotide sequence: TGTGCCAGTACCCTTAGGGGGGATCGGCGCAATCAGCCCCAGCATTTT.

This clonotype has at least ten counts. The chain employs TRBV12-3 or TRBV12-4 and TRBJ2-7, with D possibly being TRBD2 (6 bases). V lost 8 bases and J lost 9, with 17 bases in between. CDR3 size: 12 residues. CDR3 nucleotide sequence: TGTGCCAGCTCGAGCAGGCGGGAATTGCAGTACTTC. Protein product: CASSSRRELQYF.

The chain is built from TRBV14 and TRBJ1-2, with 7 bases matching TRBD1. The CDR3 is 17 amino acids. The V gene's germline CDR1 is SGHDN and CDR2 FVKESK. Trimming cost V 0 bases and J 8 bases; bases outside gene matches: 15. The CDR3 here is CASSQERQGRWGFGYTF. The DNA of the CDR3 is TGTGCCAGCAGCCAAGAGCGACAGGGAAGATGGGGCTTCGGCTACACCTTC.

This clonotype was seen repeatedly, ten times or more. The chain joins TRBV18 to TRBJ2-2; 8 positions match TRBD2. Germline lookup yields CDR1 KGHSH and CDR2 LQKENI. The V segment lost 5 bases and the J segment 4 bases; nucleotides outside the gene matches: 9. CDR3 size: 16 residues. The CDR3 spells CASSATSVGITGELFF. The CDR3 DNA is TGTGCCAGCTCAGCGACTAGCGTTGGTATCACCGGGGAGCTGTTTTTT.

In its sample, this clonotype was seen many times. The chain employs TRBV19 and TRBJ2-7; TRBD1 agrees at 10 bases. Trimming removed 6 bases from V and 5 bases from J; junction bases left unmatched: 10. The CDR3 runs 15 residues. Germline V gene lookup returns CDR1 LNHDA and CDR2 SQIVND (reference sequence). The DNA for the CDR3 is TGTGCCAGTAGACCAACGGGACAGGGGTTAGACGAGCAGTACTTC. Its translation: CASRPTGQGLDEQYF.

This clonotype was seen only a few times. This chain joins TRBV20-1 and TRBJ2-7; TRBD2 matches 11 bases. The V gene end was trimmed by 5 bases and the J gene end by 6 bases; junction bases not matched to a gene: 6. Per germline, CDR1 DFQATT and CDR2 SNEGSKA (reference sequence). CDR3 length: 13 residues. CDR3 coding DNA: TGCAGTGCTGCAACTAGCGGGAGTGTCGAGCAGTACTTC. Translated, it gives CSAATSGSVEQYF.

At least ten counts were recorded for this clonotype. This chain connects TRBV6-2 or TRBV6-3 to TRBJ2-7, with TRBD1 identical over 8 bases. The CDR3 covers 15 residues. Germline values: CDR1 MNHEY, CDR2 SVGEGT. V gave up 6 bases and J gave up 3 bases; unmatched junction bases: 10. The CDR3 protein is CASSRAGTGGYEQYF. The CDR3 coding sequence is TGTGCCAGCAGCCGAGCCGGGACAGGAGGCTACGAGCAGTACTTC.

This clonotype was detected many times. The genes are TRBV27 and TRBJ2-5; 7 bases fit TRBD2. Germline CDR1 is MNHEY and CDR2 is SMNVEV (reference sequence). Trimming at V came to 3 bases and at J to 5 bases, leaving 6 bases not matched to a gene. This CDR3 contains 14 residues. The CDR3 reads CASSFGGFGETQYF. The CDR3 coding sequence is TGTGCCAGCAGTTTCGGGGGGTTCGGGGAGACCCAGTACTTC.

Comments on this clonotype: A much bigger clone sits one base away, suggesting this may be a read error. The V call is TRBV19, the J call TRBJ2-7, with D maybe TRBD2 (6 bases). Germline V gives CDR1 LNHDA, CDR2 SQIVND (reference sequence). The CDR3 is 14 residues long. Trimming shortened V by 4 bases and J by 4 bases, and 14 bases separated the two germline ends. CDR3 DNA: TGTGCCAGTAGTAGAGATGCGGGATGGTACGAGCAGTACTTC. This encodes CASSRDAGWYEQYF.

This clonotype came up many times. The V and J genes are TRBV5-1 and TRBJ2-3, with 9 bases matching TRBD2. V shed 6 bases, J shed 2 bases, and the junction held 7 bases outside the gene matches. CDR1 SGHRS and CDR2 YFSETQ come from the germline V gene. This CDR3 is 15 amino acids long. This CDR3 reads CASTQLAGFTDTQYF. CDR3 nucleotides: TGCGCCAGCACCCAGCTAGCGGGATTCACAGATACGCAGTATTTT.

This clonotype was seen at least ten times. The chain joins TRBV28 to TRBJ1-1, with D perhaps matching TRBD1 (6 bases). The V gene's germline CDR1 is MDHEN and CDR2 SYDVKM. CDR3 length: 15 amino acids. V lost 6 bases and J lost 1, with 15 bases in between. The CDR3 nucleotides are TGTGCCAGCAGCTCGGGGGCCAGGCAGAACACTGAAGCTTTCTTT. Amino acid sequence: CASSSGARQNTEAFF.

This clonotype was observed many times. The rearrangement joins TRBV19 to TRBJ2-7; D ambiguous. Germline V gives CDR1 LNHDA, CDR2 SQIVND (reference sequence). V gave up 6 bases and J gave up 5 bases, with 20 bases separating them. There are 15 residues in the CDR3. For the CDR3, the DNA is TGTGCCAGTAGCTCACTCTTAACGGGCCGAAACGAGCAGTACTTC. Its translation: CASSSLLTGRNEQYF.

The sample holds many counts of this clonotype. This CDR3 is CASGLGGSGNTIYF. Here the CDR3 DNA reads TGTGCTAGTGGTTTAGGGGGCTCTGGAAACACCATATATTTT. V usage is TRBV12-5 and J usage is TRBJ1-3; D is perhaps TRBD1 (6 bases). Trimming cost V 3 bases and J 0 bases, with 6 bases left between them. The germline V gene encodes CDR1 LGHNT and CDR2 FRNRAP. CDR3 length equals 14 residues.

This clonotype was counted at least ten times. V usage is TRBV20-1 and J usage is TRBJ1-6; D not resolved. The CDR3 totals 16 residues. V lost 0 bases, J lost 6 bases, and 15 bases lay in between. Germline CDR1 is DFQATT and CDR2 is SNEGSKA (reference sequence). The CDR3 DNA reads TGCAGTGCTAGAGATGAGAGACTGGGGTTTAATTCACCCCTCCACTTT. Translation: CSARDERLGFNSPLHF.

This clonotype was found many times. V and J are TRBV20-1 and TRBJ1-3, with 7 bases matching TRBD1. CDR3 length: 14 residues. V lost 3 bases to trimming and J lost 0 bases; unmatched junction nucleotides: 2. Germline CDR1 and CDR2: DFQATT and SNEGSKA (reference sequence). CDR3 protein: CSASRDSSGNTIYF. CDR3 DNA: TGCAGTGCTAGCAGGGACAGCTCTGGAAACACCATATATTTT.

CDR3 DNA: TGTGCCAGCAGTTACTACGGGAATTACGAGCAGTACTTC. Amino acids: CASSYYGNYEQYF. This sequence joins TRBV6-2 or TRBV6-3 and TRBJ2-7, with a weak D call TRBD2 (5 bases). Germline CDR1 is MNHEY and CDR2 is SVGEGT. With 1 base removed from V and 4 bases from J, the gap between germline ends came to 8 bases. The CDR3 covers 13 residues.

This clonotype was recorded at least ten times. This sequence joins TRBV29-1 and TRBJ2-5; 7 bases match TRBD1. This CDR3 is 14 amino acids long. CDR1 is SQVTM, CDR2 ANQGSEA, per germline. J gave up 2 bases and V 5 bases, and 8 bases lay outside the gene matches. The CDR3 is CSVYHRGEQETQYF. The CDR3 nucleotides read TGCAGCGTTTACCACAGGGGCGAGCAAGAGACCCAGTACTTC.